This TCR beta chain was captured by sequencing in a study of cytomegalovirus exposure and HLA in healthy donors. General study findings and limits: Reportedly, fewer N-insertions than the 666-donor mean appeared in an Asian-associated ancestry cluster in a later analysis.

A remark on this clone: Antigen: not known.

In the PCR, 60 Vbeta and 13 Jbeta primers were used. Assay used: immunoSEQ multiplex PCR; TCRdb lists only in-frame clones, some missing. The sample includes 100,000 to 120,000 clones, roughly 80% of them seen just once. The V end lost 0 bases, the J end lost 7 bases, and 14 bases lay between the germline ends. The germline V gene has CDR1 SGHRS and CDR2 YFSETQ. CDR3 length: 14 amino acids. This TCR was recovered from a man aged 25-40 years in good health and CMV-seropositive. The specimen sequenced was PBMCs. The V and J genes are TRBV5-1 and TRBJ2-7; D perhaps matches TRBD1 (5 bases). The CDR3 nucleotides read TGCGCCAGCAGCTTGGAGTCAGGGTTGAGGGAGCAGTACTTC. This translates into CASSLESGLREQYF.